These 30 T cell receptor beta chains came from one sample sequenced in a study of CD8+ T cells in alopecia areata. Isolated RNA was reverse transcribed into cDNA used as the sequencing template. The protocol was immunoSEQ multiplex PCR, while the TCRdb copy is restricted to in-frame clones and leaves out a portion. The sample gives about 190,000 clones, about 60% of which show up once; about 0.69% is in the top ten. The treatment was: oral pan-JAK inhibitor, 5-10 mg twice daily. This sample comprised CD4+ T cells sorted from blood, obtained at week 4, from a patient treated with tofacitinib. These receptors came from a human donor with alopecia areata.

This clone has more than one count but fewer than ten. The CDR3 DNA sequence: TGCAGCGTTGATCCGGCAGGACAAGAGACCCAGTACTTC. It codes for CSVDPAGQETQYF. The chain couples TRBV29-1 to TRBJ2-5; the D is unclear. V was shortened by 3 bases and J by 2 bases, with 10 bases between the two germline ends. The CDR3 is 13 residues long. CDR1 SQVTM and CDR2 ANQGSEA come from the germline V gene.

This clone is a singleton in its sample. The V call is TRBV25-1, the J call TRBJ1-1; TRBD1 might be the D (5 bases). The length of the CDR3 is 12 residues. Trimming left V 6 bases short and J 10 bases short, with 15 bases between. The germline gives CDR1 MGHDK, CDR2 SYGVNS. The CDR3 DNA reads as TGTGCCAGCAGGGGGACTGGTGGGTCAGCTTTCTTT. Protein sequence: CASRGTGGSAFF.

The chain links TRBV4-3 to TRBJ2-7, with 8 bases aligning to TRBD1. The ends lost 3 bases at V and 2 bases at J; junction bases unmatched: 6. CDR3 length equals 15 residues. The V gene's germline CDR1 is LGHNA and CDR2 YSLEER. The CDR3 coding sequence is TGCGCCAGCAGCCAGGGGACAGGAGTTACCTACGAGCAGTACTTC. Translating gives CASSQGTGVTYEQYF.

V is TRBV6-5 and J is TRBJ2-4; 7 bases are shared with TRBD1. There are 16 residues in the CDR3. With 2 bases clipped from V and 1 base from J, the junction kept 5 bases outside the gene matches. Germline V CDR1 and CDR2: MNHEY, SVGAGI. CDR3 sequence reads: CASSYDREFAKNIQYF. DNA for the CDR3: TGTGCCAGCAGTTACGACAGGGAATTCGCCAAAAACATTCAGTACTTC.

CDR3 protein: CSVESGSGELFF. CDR3 nucleotide sequence: TGCAGCGTTGAATCCGGTTCCGGGGAGCTGTTTTTT. The chain links TRBV29-1 to TRBJ2-2, with D uncertain. This CDR3 has 12 amino acids. V was trimmed by 2 bases and J by 6 bases, leaving 7 bases between them. The germline CDR1 and CDR2 sequences are SQVTM and ANQGSEA.

This chain joins TRBV2 and TRBJ1-5; D is unclear. V lost 1 base, J lost 7 bases, and 14 bases lay in between. Germline CDR1 is SNHLY and CDR2 is FYNNEI. CDR3 length: 15 amino acids. The CDR3 region has the DNA TGTGCCAGCAGTGAAGGGGGAGGCTTCTCCCAGCCCCAGCATTTT. This sequence encodes CASSEGGGFSQPQHF. Based on the CDR3 plus reference TRBV2 and TRBJ1-5, the full variable domain is EPEVTQTPSHQVTQMGQEVILRCVPISNHLYFYWYRQILGQKVEFLVSFYNNEISEKSEIFDDQFSVERPDGSNFTLKIRSTKLEDSAMYFCASSEGGGFSQPQHFGDGTRLSIL.

This clone was seen once. The V gene is TRBV18, the J gene TRBJ2-7; TRBD1 is a possible D gene (7 bases). CDR1 KGHSH and CDR2 LQKENI come from the germline V gene. There are 15 residues in the CDR3. Trimming stripped 2 bases from V and 3 bases from J, with 14 bases between. The CDR3 nucleotides read TGTGCCAGCTCACCAACGGGGGACAGCTACTACGAGCAGTACTTC. Translating gives CASSPTGDSYYEQYF.

This chain links TRBV30 with TRBJ2-2; D is ambiguous. Trimming removed 2 bases at V and 2 bases at J, with 15 bases between. In germline, CDR1 is GTSNPN, CDR2 SVGIG (reference sequence). This CDR3 has 16 residues. CDR3 loop: CAWSQALNLNTGELFF. The CDR3 coding sequence is TGTGCCTGGAGTCAGGCCTTGAATCTCAACACCGGGGAGCTGTTTTTT.

The chain recombines TRBV5-1 with TRBJ2-3, with TRBD1 identical over 7 bases. V was pared by 3 bases and J by 0 bases, with 16 bases of the junction left unmatched. Germline CDR1 SGHRS, CDR2 YFSETQ. The CDR3 totals 19 residues. The CDR3 here is CASSSSGTARPTSTDTQYF. CDR3 DNA: TGCGCCAGCAGCTCCTCCGGGACAGCACGTCCCACTAGCACAGATACGCAGTATTTT.

Only a few counts were recorded for this clone. This chain connects TRBV30 to TRBJ1-1; no clear D gene. The germline gives CDR1 GTSNPN, CDR2 SVGIG (reference sequence). The CDR3 is 15 residues long. With 0 bases removed from V and 4 bases from J, the gap between germline ends came to 15 bases. The chain's CDR3 is CAWSVLYGAGTEAFF. DNA for the CDR3: TGTGCCTGGAGTGTACTATACGGCGCAGGCACTGAAGCTTTCTTT.

This clone turned up a few times. The chain links TRBV7-2 to TRBJ1-1; no definite D call. Germline V gives CDR1 SGHTA, CDR2 FQGNSA. V was shortened by 1 base and J by 5 bases, with 14 bases between the two germline ends. This CDR3 region has 15 residues. CDR3 sequence (DNA): TGTGCCAGCAGCTTAGACCGGGGTCGTGAGACTGAAGCTTTCTTT. Amino acid sequence: CASSLDRGRETEAFF.

The CDR3 is CAWSLGQPLGEQYF. The CDR3 DNA follows: TGTGCCTGGTCCCTGGGGCAGCCGTTGGGCGAGCAGTACTTC. The chain combines TRBV30 with TRBJ2-7; weak D call: TRBD1 (5 bases). CDR1 is GTSNPN and CDR2 is SVGIG in the germline V gene (reference sequence). The CDR3 runs 14 residues. Between the trimmed V and J ends, which lost 5 bases and 6 bases, there was a span of 20 bases.

This clone occurred once. The chain combines TRBV2 with TRBJ1-2; D perhaps matches TRBD1 (5 bases). Between the trimmed V and J ends, which lost 7 bases and 8 bases, there was a span of 14 bases. Germline V gives CDR1 SNHLY, CDR2 FYNNEI. The CDR3 contains 12 residues. Here the CDR3 DNA reads TGTGCCAGCATGAGGGGAACAGGCGGCTACACCTTC. Translating it yields CASMRGTGGYTF.

This clone was counted a few times. This rearrangement joins TRBV29-1 to TRBJ2-1; D uncertain. The germline gives CDR1 SQVTM, CDR2 ANQGSEA. There are 15 residues in the CDR3. The ends were cut back, 3 bases at V and 2 bases at J, with 14 bases in the middle. DNA for the CDR3: TGCAGCGTTGAGGGAAGCCTCTTGACCTACAATGAGCAGTTCTTC. As protein: CSVEGSLLTYNEQFF.

The V and J genes are TRBV18 and TRBJ2-5; unclear D gene. V gave up 3 bases and J gave up 4 bases, with 18 bases separating them. In germline, CDR1 is KGHSH, CDR2 LQKENI. The CDR3 runs to 16 residues. This CDR3 is CASSPRLESSGETQYF. CDR3 coding DNA: TGTGCCAGCTCACCCCGCCTAGAAAGCTCAGGAGAGACCCAGTACTTC.

The rearrangement joins TRBV6-1 to TRBJ2-7; 11 positions agree with TRBD2. Germline CDR1 MNHNS, CDR2 SASEGT. This CDR3 is 14 amino acids long. The V gene end was trimmed by 6 bases and the J gene end by 3 bases; junction bases not matched to a gene: 4. CDR3 coding DNA: TGTGCCAGCAGGACTAGCGGGACTATCTACGAGCAGTACTTC. It is translated as CASRTSGTIYEQYF.

This chain connects TRBV29-1 to TRBJ2-3; D possibly matches TRBD1 or TRBD2 (5 bases each). The CDR3 covers 13 residues. Germline CDR1 and CDR2: SQVTM and ANQGSEA. V was cut by 4 bases and J by 4 bases, with 12 bases left in between. The CDR3 is CSVVGDGADTQYF. CDR3 in DNA: TGCAGCGTTGTGGGGGACGGGGCAGATACGCAGTATTTT.

The chain employs TRBV19 and TRBJ2-1; D may match TRBD1 or TRBD2 (5 bases each). The V and J ends lost 7 bases and 3 bases respectively, with 16 bases between them. The CDR3 totals 15 residues. Germline V gene lookup returns CDR1 LNHDA and CDR2 SQIVND (reference sequence). In DNA form, the CDR3 reads TGTGCCAGTAACAGTCAGGGAGAAAACTACAATGAGCAGTTCTTC. This encodes CASNSQGENYNEQFF.

The V gene is TRBV4-2, the J gene TRBJ2-1, with TRBD2 matching over 13 bases. This CDR3 comprises 16 residues. J lost 1 base, V lost 4 bases, and 1 base had no gene match. Germline V gives CDR1 LGHNA, CDR2 YNFKEQ. CDR3 loop: CASSPLAGGSYNEQFF. The CDR3 DNA follows: TGTGCCAGCAGCCCACTAGCGGGAGGGTCCTACAATGAGCAGTTCTTC.

The chain links TRBV11-1 to TRBJ2-1; the D is unclear. Germline values: CDR1 SGHAT, CDR2 FQDESV (reference sequence). V lost 5 bases to trimming and J lost 7 bases, with 9 bases between them. The CDR3 totals 12 residues. CDR3 nucleotide sequence: TGTGCCAGCAGCCCTACACAGAATGAGCAGTTCTTC. Protein product: CASSPTQNEQFF. Using reference TRBV11-1 and TRBJ2-1 for the parts outside the CDR3, the full variable domain is EAEVAQSPRYKITEKSQAVAFWCDPISGHATLYWYRQILGQGPELLVQFQDESVVDDSQLPKDRFSAERLKGVDSTLKIQPAELGDSAMYLCASSPTQNEQFFGPGTRLTVL.

V gene TRBV7-2 combines with J gene TRBJ2-7; 9 nucleotides line up with TRBD1. J was trimmed by 9 bases and V by 2 bases; bases with no gene match: 8. Germline V gene data show CDR1 as SGHTA and CDR2 as FQGNSA. The CDR3 length is 14 residues. CDR3 sequence (DNA): TGTGCCAGCAGCTTACCGGGACAGGGAGTAGGGCAGTACTTC. Protein sequence: CASSLPGQGVGQYF. The whole variable domain, filled in from reference TRBV7-2 and TRBJ2-7, reads GAGVSQSPSNKVTEKGKDVELRCDPISGHTALYWYRQSLGQGLEFLIYFQGNSAPDKSGLPSDRFSAERTGGSVSTLTIQRTQQEDSAVYLCASSLPGQGVGQYFGPGTRLTVT.

The rearrangement uses TRBV11-3 and TRBJ2-3; D is unclear. The CDR3 has 13 amino acids. Germline V lookup: CDR1 SGHNT, CDR2 YENEEA. V gave up 1 base and J gave up 0 bases, with 2 bases separating them. The CDR3 is CASSLGSTDTQYF. CDR3 bases: TGTGCCAGCAGCTTAGGCAGCACAGATACGCAGTATTTT. The complete variable domain, with remaining parts taken from reference TRBV11-3 and TRBJ2-3, reads EAGVVQSPRYKIIEKKQPVAFWCNPISGHNTLYWYLQNLGQGPELLIRYENEEAVDDSQLPKDRFSAERLKGVDSTLKIQPAELGDSAVYLCASSLGSTDTQYFGPGTRLTVL.

The V call is TRBV7-9, the J call TRBJ2-1, with 8 nucleotides matching TRBD2. Looked up from germline, CDR1 is SEHNR and CDR2 is FQNEAQ (reference sequence). Trimming removed 4 bases from V and 15 bases from J; junction bases left unmatched: 23. The CDR3 has 17 amino acids. The CDR3 loop is CASSSGGLRTHRGVGFF. CDR3 nucleotides: TGTGCCAGCAGCTCGGGGGGGCTAAGGACCCACCGGGGAGTCGGGTTCTTC.

The rearrangement links TRBV27 to TRBJ1-5; D is uncertain. V gave up 2 bases and J gave up 1 base, with 3 bases separating them. The CDR3 is 13 amino acids. CDR1 is MNHEY and CDR2 is SMNVEV in the germline V gene (reference sequence). CDR3 loop: CASSLVSNQPQHF. DNA for the CDR3: TGTGCCAGCAGTTTAGTGAGCAATCAGCCCCAGCATTTT.

The chain combines TRBV30 with TRBJ1-5; 8 positions match TRBD1. Germline values: CDR1 GTSNPN, CDR2 SVGIG (reference sequence). CDR3 length: 12 residues. Unmatched junction bases numbered 4, after V lost 4 bases and J lost 8 bases. CDR3 nucleotide sequence: TGTGCCTGGACTACAGGGGGGGAGCCCCAGCATTTT. This encodes CAWTTGGEPQHF.

The chain uses TRBV5-1 and TRBJ2-7; tentatively, D is TRBD1 (6 bases). The CDR3 is 14 amino acids. Germline CDR1 reads SGHRS; CDR2 reads YFSETQ. Trimming cost V 4 bases and J 3 bases, with 14 bases left between them. DNA of the CDR3: TGCGCCAGCAGCAGACGGGACACACTCTACGAGCAGTACTTC. Translation gives CASSRRDTLYEQYF.

V and J are TRBV6-5 and TRBJ1-5; 7 positions match TRBD1. Per germline, CDR1 MNHEY and CDR2 SVGAGI. The CDR3 is made up of 15 amino acids. After removal of 6 bases from V and 7 bases from J, the junction contained 12 bases not matched to a gene. In nucleotides, the CDR3 is TGTGCCAGCAGACGCGACAGGGTTACCAACCAGCCCCAGCATTTT. Amino acids: CASRRDRVTNQPQHF.

V is TRBV7-9 and J is TRBJ2-1, with a weak D call TRBD1 (5 bases). This CDR3 spans 14 amino acids. Per germline, CDR1 SEHNR and CDR2 FQNEAQ (reference sequence). V was clipped by 5 bases and J by 4 bases, with 12 bases between them. CDR3 residues: CASSTPRQYNEQFF. Here the CDR3 DNA reads TGTGCCAGCAGCACTCCTAGACAGTACAATGAGCAGTTCTTC.

V usage is TRBV7-9 and J usage is TRBJ1-1; 9 bases align to TRBD1. V shed 6 bases and J 5 bases; nucleotides not matched to a gene: 10. Germline V lookup: CDR1 SEHNR, CDR2 FQNEAQ (reference sequence). The CDR3 loop spans 15 amino acids. The CDR3, as DNA: TGTGCCAGCAGTCGCACCGGGACAGGGCGGACTGAAGCTTTCTTT. This gives the protein CASSRTGTGRTEAFF.

This clone was seen many times. The chain employs TRBV7-6 and TRBJ2-7, with D unclear. V was shortened by 1 base and J by 3 bases, with 7 bases between the two germline ends. This CDR3 has 13 residues. Germline V lookup: CDR1 SGHVS, CDR2 FNYEAQ. CDR3 bases: TGTGCCAGCAGCTTAGAACAGAACTACGAGCAGTACTTC. This gives the protein CASSLEQNYEQYF.